The rows below give T cell receptor beta chains drawn from one sample of a study of blood T cell repertoires in COVID-19. Sequencing was performed with immunoSEQ multiplex PCR; in TCRdb, only in-frame clones are kept and a portion is missing. The table lists 98,000 or so clones, around four fifths of them singletons, with approximately 27% in the top ten. The sequencing sample was made of peripheral blood. These receptors were taken from a man aged 55 to 69 with acute or convalescent COVID-19. Both conserved end residues are part of each CDR3. The D gene is left open where the match is weak. Size is stated for part of the rows, as once, few or many counts, or as a class when the clone is expanded.

d_gene	j_gene	v_gene	abundance	CDR3nt	CDR3aa
NA	TRBJ2-3	TRBV29-1	NA	TGCAGCGCTCCTCTAGCGCCGAAGGATACGCAGTATTTT	CSAPLAPKDTQYF
NA	TRBJ1-3	TRBV6-5	NA	TGTGCCAGCAGAACGAGGCAGGGGCTCGGAAACACCATATATTTT	CASRTRQGLGNTIYF
NA	TRBJ1-1	TRBV27	NA	TGTGCCAGCAGTTTAGCGGGGGGCTGGATCACTGAAGCTTTCTTT	CASSLAGGWITEAFF
NA	TRBJ1-3	TRBV15	NA	TGTGCCACCAGCAGAGATTCCAACTCTGGAAACACCATATATTTT	CATSRDSNSGNTIYF
TRBD1	TRBJ1-3	TRBV19	NA	TGTGCCAGTACCCCGACAGGGGAATCTGGAAACACCATATATTTT	CASTPTGESGNTIYF
TRBD2	TRBJ2-5	TRBV5-1	NA	TGCGCCAGCAGCTTATCCGCCAGCGGGAGTGGAGAGACCCAGTACTTC	CASSLSASGSGETQYF
NA	TRBJ1-2	TRBV19	NA	TGTGCCAGTAGTACACACCTCGGAGGTAGCTACACCTTC	CASSTHLGGSYTF
TRBD2	TRBJ2-1	TRBV5-5	NA	TGTGCCAGCATGTATAGCGGGAGTTTTACGGAGCAGTTCTTC	CASMYSGSFTEQFF
NA	TRBJ2-7	TRBV19	once	TGTGCCAGTAGTATTCGAGGGTTCGAGCAGTACTTC	CASSIRGFEQYF
NA	TRBJ1-2	TRBV6-6	NA	TGTGCCAGCAGTTTGGGCAGCGGCGTCTATGGCTACACCTTC	CASSLGSGVYGYTF
NA	TRBJ1-5	TRBV19	NA	TGTGCCAGTAGTATATTGACAGATAATCAGCCCCAGCATTTT	CASSILTDNQPQHF
NA	TRBJ1-2	TRBV19	NA	TGTGCCAGTAGGACTTGGAGCTATGGCTACACCTTC	CASRTWSYGYTF
TRBD1	TRBJ2-7	TRBV5-1	NA	TGCGCCAGCAGCTTCGGGACAGGCTACGAGCAGTACTTC	CASSFGTGYEQYF
NA	TRBJ1-6	TRBV3-1/TRBV3-2	NA	TGTGCCAGCAGCCAAGTCCTTGCGTCACCCCTCCACTTT	CASSQVLASPLHF
NA	TRBJ2-1	TRBV5-1	once	TGCGCCAGCAGCCTGGGGAGCTCCTACAATGAGCAGTTCTTC	CASSLGSSYNEQFF
NA	TRBJ2-2	TRBV27	NA	TGTGCCAGCAGTACCCGTGGCCCCGCGAACACCGGGGAGCTGTTTTTT	CASSTRGPANTGELFF
NA	TRBJ2-1	TRBV27	NA	TGTGCCAGCAGAGGAGCCTGGAACGATGAGCAGTTCTTC	CASRGAWNDEQFF
TRBD2	TRBJ2-1	TRBV6-6	NA	TGTGCCAGCAGTCGCGACCCACTAGCGGGAAACTACAATGAGCAGTTCTTC	CASSRDPLAGNYNEQFF
TRBD1	TRBJ1-2	TRBV19	NA	TGTGCCAGTCACCGGACAGGGGAAGATGGCTACACCTTC	CASHRTGEDGYTF
NA	TRBJ2-7	TRBV27	NA	TGTGCCAGCAGTTTATCTTGGAGCTACGAGCAGTACTTC	CASSLSWSYEQYF
NA	TRBJ1-1	TRBV5-1	NA	TGCGCCAGCAGCCCGAGGTCGGCGATAAACACTGAAGCTTTCTTT	CASSPRSAINTEAFF
TRBD1	TRBJ2-1	TRBV18	once	TGTGCCAGCTCACCACCTAACAGACAGGGAGTATCTAATGAGCAGTTCTTC	CASSPPNRQGVSNEQFF